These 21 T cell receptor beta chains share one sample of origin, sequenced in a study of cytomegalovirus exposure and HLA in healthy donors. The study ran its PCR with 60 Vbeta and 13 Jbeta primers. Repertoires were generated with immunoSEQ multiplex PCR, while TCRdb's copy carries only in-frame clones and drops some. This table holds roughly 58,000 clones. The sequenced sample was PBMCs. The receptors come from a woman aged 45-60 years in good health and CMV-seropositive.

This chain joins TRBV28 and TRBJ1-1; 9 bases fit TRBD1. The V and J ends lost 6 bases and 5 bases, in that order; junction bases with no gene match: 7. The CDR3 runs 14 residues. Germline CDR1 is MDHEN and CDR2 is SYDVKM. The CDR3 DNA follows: TGTGCCAGCAGAGGGGGACAGGGAAAGACTGAAGCTTTCTTT. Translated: CASRGGQGKTEAFF.

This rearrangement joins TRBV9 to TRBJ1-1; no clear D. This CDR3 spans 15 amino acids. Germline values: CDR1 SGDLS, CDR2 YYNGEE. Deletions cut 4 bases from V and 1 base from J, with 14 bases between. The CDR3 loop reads CASSPRGNGNTEAFF. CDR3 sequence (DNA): TGTGCCAGCAGCCCCCGAGGGAACGGGAACACTGAAGCTTTCTTT.

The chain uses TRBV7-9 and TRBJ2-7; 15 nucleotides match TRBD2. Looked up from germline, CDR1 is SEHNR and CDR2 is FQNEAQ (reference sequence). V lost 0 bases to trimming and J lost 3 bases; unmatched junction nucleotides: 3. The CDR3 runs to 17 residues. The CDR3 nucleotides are TGTGCCAGCAGCTTAGCGGGACTAGCGGGAGGAATCTACGAGCAGTACTTC. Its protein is CASSLAGLAGGIYEQYF.

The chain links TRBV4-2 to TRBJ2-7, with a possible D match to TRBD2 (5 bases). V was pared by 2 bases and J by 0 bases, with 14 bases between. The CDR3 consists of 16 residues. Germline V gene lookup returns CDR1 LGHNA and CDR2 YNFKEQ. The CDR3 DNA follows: TGTGCCAGCAGCCAATCCGCCCGGGGTGTCTCCTACGAGCAGTACTTC. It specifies CASSQSARGVSYEQYF.

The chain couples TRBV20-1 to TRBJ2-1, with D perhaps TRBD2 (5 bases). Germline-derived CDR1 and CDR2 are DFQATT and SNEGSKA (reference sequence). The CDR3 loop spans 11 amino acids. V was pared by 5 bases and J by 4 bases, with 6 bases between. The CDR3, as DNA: TGCAGTGCTCGGGGATACAATGAGCAGTTCTTC. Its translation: CSARGYNEQFF.

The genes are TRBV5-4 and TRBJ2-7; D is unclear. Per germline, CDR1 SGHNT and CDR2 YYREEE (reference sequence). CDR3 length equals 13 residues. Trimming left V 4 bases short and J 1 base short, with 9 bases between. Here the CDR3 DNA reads TGTGCCAGCAGCCTTAGGAGTTCCTACGAGCAGTACTTC. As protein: CASSLRSSYEQYF.

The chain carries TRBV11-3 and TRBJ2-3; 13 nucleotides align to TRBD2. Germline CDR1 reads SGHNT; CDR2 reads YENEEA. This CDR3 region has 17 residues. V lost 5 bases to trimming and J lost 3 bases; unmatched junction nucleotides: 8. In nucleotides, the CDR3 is TGTGCCAGCAGCCTACGGACTAGCGGGGGCGGGACAGATACGCAGTATTTT. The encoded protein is CASSLRTSGGGTDTQYF.

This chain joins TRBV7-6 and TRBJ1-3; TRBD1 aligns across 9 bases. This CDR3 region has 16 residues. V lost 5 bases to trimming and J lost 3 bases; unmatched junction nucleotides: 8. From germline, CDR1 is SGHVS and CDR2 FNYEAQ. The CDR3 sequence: CASSLLPGQGGNTIYF. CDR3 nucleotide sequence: TGTGCCAGCAGCCTGCTTCCGGGACAGGGTGGAAACACCATATATTTT. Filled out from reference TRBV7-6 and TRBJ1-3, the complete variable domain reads GAGVSQSPRYKVTKRGQDVALRCDPISGHVSLYWYRQALGQGPEFLTYFNYEAQQDKSGLPNDRFSAERPEGSISTLTIQRTEQRDSAMYRCASSLLPGQGGNTIYFGEGSWLTVV.

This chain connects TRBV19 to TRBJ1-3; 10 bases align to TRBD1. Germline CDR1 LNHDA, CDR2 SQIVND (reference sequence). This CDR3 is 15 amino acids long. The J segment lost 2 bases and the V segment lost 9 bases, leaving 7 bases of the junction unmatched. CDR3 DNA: TGTGCCAGCTGTGGGACAGGGGATACTGGAAACACCATATATTTT. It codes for CASCGTGDTGNTIYF.

CDR3 sequence (DNA): TGCAGCGCTGCGGGACAGGGCGGACCCTACGAGCAGTACTTC. Protein sequence: CSAAGQGGPYEQYF. V is TRBV29-1 and J is TRBJ2-7, with 9 positions matching TRBD1. CDR3 length: 14 amino acids. The V segment lost 7 bases and the J segment 2 bases; nucleotides outside the gene matches: 9. CDR1 is SQVTM and CDR2 is ANQGSEA in the germline V gene.

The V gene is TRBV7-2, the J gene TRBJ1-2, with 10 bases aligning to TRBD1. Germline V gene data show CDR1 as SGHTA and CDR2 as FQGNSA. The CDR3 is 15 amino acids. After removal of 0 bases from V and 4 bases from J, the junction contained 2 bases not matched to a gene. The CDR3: CASSLAGTGVYGYTF. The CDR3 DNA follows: TGTGCCAGCAGCTTAGCCGGGACAGGGGTCTATGGCTACACCTTC.

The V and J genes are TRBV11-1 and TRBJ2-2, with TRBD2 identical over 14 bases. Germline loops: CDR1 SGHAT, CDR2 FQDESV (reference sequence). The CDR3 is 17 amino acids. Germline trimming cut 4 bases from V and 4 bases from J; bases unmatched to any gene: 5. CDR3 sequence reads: CASSSGLAGVGTGELFF. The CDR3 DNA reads TGTGCCAGCAGCTCGGGACTAGCGGGAGTCGGCACCGGGGAGCTGTTTTTT.

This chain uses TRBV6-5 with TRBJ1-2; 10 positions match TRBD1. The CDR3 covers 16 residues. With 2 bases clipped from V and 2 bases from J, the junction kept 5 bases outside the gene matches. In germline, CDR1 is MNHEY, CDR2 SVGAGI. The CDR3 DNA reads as TGTGCCAGCAGTTACGGCTCGGGACAGGGGAACTATGGCTACACCTTC. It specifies CASSYGSGQGNYGYTF.

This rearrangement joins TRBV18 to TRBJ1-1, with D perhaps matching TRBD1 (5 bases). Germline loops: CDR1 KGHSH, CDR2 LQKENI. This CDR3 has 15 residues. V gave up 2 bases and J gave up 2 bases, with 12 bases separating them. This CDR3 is CASSPGAEINTEAFF. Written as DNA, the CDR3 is TGTGCCAGCTCACCAGGGGCAGAAATAAACACTGAAGCTTTCTTT.

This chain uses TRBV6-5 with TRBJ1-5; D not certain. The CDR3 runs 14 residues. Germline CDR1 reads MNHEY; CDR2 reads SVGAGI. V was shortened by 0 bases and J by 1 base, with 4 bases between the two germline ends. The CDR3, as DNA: TGTGCCAGCAGTTACTCGAGCAGCAATCAGCCCCAGCATTTT. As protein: CASSYSSSNQPQHF.

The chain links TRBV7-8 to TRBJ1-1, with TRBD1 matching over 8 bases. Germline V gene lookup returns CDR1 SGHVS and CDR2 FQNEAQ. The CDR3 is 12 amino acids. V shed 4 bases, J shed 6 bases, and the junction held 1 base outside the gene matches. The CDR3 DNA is TGTGCCAGCAGCTCAGGGGGCCCTGAAGCTTTCTTT. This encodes CASSSGGPEAFF.

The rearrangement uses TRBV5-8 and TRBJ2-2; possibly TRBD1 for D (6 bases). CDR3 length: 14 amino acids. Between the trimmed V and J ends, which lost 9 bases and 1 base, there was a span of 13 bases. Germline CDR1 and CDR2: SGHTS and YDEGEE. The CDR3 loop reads CATAWTVNTGELFF. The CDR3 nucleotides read TGTGCCACCGCCTGGACAGTGAACACCGGGGAGCTGTTTTTT.

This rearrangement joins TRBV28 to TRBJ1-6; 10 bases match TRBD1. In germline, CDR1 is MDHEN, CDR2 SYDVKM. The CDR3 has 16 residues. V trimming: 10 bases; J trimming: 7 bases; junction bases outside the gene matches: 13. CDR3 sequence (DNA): TGTGCCACAGTAGACAGGGGGCGCCCTCAAAATTCACCCCTCCACTTT. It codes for CATVDRGRPQNSPLHF. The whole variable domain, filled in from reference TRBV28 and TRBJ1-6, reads DVKVTQSSRYLVKRTGEKVFLECVQDMDHENMFWYRQDPGLGLRLIYFSYDVKMKEKGDIPEGYSVSREKKERFSLILESASTNQTSMYLCATVDRGRPQNSPLHFGNGTRLTVT.

The DNA for the CDR3 is TGTGCCAGTAGTATTCACGGACAGGGGATTGAGACCCAGTACTTC. Its protein is CASSIHGQGIETQYF. The V call is TRBV19, the J call TRBJ2-5; 9 positions match TRBD1. V lost 3 bases, J lost 5 bases, and 7 bases stayed unmatched. This CDR3 comprises 15 residues. Germline CDR1 reads LNHDA; CDR2 reads SQIVND (reference sequence).

The CDR3 DNA is TGTGCCAGCAGCTACGGGGCTAGCGGGGCCTACGAGCAGTACTTC. Its protein is CASSYGASGAYEQYF. The chain combines TRBV7-9 with TRBJ2-7; 9 bases fit TRBD2. Germline assignment: CDR1 SEHNR and CDR2 FQNEAQ (reference sequence). J lost 2 bases, V lost 4 bases, and 6 bases had no gene match. The CDR3 contains 15 residues.

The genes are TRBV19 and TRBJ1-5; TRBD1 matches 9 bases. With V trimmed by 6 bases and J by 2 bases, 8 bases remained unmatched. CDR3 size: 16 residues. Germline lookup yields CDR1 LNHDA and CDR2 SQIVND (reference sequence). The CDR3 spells CASSNRQGGGNQPQHF. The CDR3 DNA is TGTGCCAGTAGCAATCGACAGGGGGGCGGCAATCAGCCCCAGCATTTT.